A selection of T cell receptor beta chains follows, all from one sample in a study of Tregs in tolerant kidney transplant recipients. TCRdb's copy holds only in-frame clones and misses some; the assay was immunoSEQ multiplex PCR. The profile shows fewer than 95,000 clones, over 85% of them singletons. Sequenced here: CD4+ T cells from blood (PBMCs), sampled 12 months after the transplant. These receptors were taken from a human patient who received a combined kidney and bone marrow transplant. Some T cells may be transferred from the graft donor. CDR3s include the opening cysteine and the closing phenylalanine or tryptophan. Fields, in order: D gene, clone size, J gene, V gene, CDR3 DNA, CDR3 protein. D genes are given only for firm matches. Clone sizes are given selectively: once, few, many, or a class where the clone is expanded.

d_gene: TRBD2
abundance: .
j_gene: TRBJ2-3
v_gene: TRBV25-1
CDR3nt: TGTGCCAGCACTCCTAGCGGGAGCGGGGCAGATACGCAGTATTTT
CDR3aa: CASTPSGSGADTQYF

d_gene: TRBD1
abundance: .
j_gene: TRBJ2-3
v_gene: TRBV30
CDR3nt: TGTGCCTGGACTTTATACAGGGGGGAGACAGATACGCAGTATTTT
CDR3aa: CAWTLYRGETDTQYF

d_gene: .
abundance: .
j_gene: TRBJ2-1
v_gene: TRBV7-6
CDR3nt: TGTGCCAGCAGCTTATCACAGAACAATGAGCAGTTCTTC
CDR3aa: CASSLSQNNEQFF

d_gene: TRBD1
abundance: once
j_gene: TRBJ2-7
v_gene: TRBV5-4
CDR3nt: TGTGCCAGCAGCTTGGACAGGGGGCTCACATACTTC
CDR3aa: CASSLDRGLTYF

d_gene: .
abundance: .
j_gene: TRBJ1-5
v_gene: TRBV6-1
CDR3nt: TGTGCCAGCAGTGAAGCTTACAGGGATGATCAGCCCCAGCATTTT
CDR3aa: CASSEAYRDDQPQHF

d_gene: .
abundance: .
j_gene: TRBJ2-2
v_gene: TRBV4-1
CDR3nt: TGCGCCAGCAGCCAAGGCGGTTTCGCCGGGGAGCTGTTTTTT
CDR3aa: CASSQGGFAGELFF

d_gene: TRBD1
abundance: .
j_gene: TRBJ2-5
v_gene: TRBV29-1
CDR3nt: TGCAGCGTTAGGACAGGGGGCGCGGGGACCCAGTACTTC
CDR3aa: CSVRTGGAGTQYF

d_gene: .
abundance: .
j_gene: TRBJ2-5
v_gene: TRBV18
CDR3nt: TGTGCCAGCTCACCACGGGCTGTCCCAGCGGACCAAGAGACCCAGTACTTC
CDR3aa: CASSPRAVPADQETQYF

d_gene: TRBD1
abundance: .
j_gene: TRBJ1-3
v_gene: TRBV28
CDR3nt: TGTGCCAGCAGTCCTAAAATCAGGGGGCGAAGGGACACCATATATTTT
CDR3aa: CASSPKIRGRRDTIYF

d_gene: .
abundance: .
j_gene: TRBJ1-2
v_gene: TRBV19
CDR3nt: TGTGCCAGTAGTATCCCAGGGGTTTATGGCTTCACCTTC
CDR3aa: CASSIPGVYGFTF

d_gene: TRBD2
abundance: .
j_gene: TRBJ2-5
v_gene: TRBV7-3
CDR3nt: TGTGCCAGCAGCTCAGCTACGACTAGCGGGGGGGGCAGGACCCAGTACTTC
CDR3aa: CASSSATTSGGGRTQYF

d_gene: TRBD1
abundance: .
j_gene: TRBJ1-5
v_gene: TRBV5-3
CDR3nt: TGTGCCAGAAGGAGGTTGGCAGGGGGTAAATATAGCAATCAGCCCCAGCATTTT
CDR3aa: CARRRLAGGKYSNQPQHF

d_gene: TRBD1
abundance: .
j_gene: TRBJ2-4
v_gene: TRBV7-2
CDR3nt: TGTGCCAGCAGCTTAGCCCCCGGGACAGGGGGAAGAAACATTCAGTACTTC
CDR3aa: CASSLAPGTGGRNIQYF

d_gene: .
abundance: .
j_gene: TRBJ1-2
v_gene: TRBV15
CDR3nt: TGTGCCACCAGCATGGAGGGACTTAGCTATGGCTACACCTTC
CDR3aa: CATSMEGLSYGYTF

d_gene: TRBD1
abundance: .
j_gene: TRBJ1-2
v_gene: TRBV6-1
CDR3nt: TGTGCCAGCAGCGAGACAGGGGCTAACTATGGCTACACCTTC
CDR3aa: CASSETGANYGYTF

d_gene: TRBD2
abundance: .
j_gene: TRBJ2-7
v_gene: TRBV11-1
CDR3nt: TGTGCCAGCAGCTTATTTGCGGGGGGCGTGCCGGGCGAGCAGTACTTC
CDR3aa: CASSLFAGGVPGEQYF

d_gene: TRBD1
abundance: .
j_gene: TRBJ1-1
v_gene: TRBV15
CDR3nt: TGTGCCACCAGCAGGACAGGGGAGAACACTGAAGCTTTCTTT
CDR3aa: CATSRTGENTEAFF

d_gene: TRBD2
abundance: few
j_gene: TRBJ2-3
v_gene: TRBV4-2
CDR3nt: TGTGCCAGCAGCCAAGTCGCGGGGGTGGGTTTGGGCACAGATACGCAGTATTTT
CDR3aa: CASSQVAGVGLGTDTQYF

d_gene: .
abundance: .
j_gene: TRBJ2-1
v_gene: TRBV2
CDR3nt: TGTGCCAGCAGTGAGTTTGGCAGGGCCGACGATGAGCAGTTCTTC
CDR3aa: CASSEFGRADDEQFF

d_gene: .
abundance: .
j_gene: TRBJ2-3
v_gene: TRBV5-1
CDR3nt: TGCGCCAGCAGCTTTTTACGGGGGAAGGTGACAGATACGCAGTATTTT
CDR3aa: CASSFLRGKVTDTQYF

d_gene: TRBD1
abundance: few
j_gene: TRBJ1-4
v_gene: TRBV10-3
CDR3nt: TGTGCCACGAGGACAGGGGGAAATGAAAAACTGTTTTTT
CDR3aa: CATRTGGNEKLFF

d_gene: .
abundance: few
j_gene: TRBJ1-1
v_gene: TRBV10-3
CDR3nt: TGTGCCATCAGAACAGGGTTGCCCACTGAAGCTTTCTTT
CDR3aa: CAIRTGLPTEAFF

d_gene: .
abundance: .
j_gene: TRBJ1-4
v_gene: TRBV5-1
CDR3nt: TGCGCCAGCAGCTGGTATGGGGCAGGCGCTAATGAAAAACTGTTTTTT
CDR3aa: CASSWYGAGANEKLFF

d_gene: TRBD1
abundance: .
j_gene: TRBJ2-7
v_gene: TRBV5-5
CDR3nt: TGTGCCAGCAGCCCAAGGGACAGGGTCGAGCAGTACTTC
CDR3aa: CASSPRDRVEQYF

d_gene: .
abundance: .
j_gene: TRBJ1-1
v_gene: TRBV7-3
CDR3nt: TGTGCCAGCAGCTCCAATGGAGTGGCAACTGAAGCTTTCTTT
CDR3aa: CASSSNGVATEAFF

d_gene: .
abundance: few
j_gene: TRBJ1-1
v_gene: TRBV19
CDR3nt: TGTGCCAGTAGTAATATGCGTGGCACTGAAGCTTTCTTT
CDR3aa: CASSNMRGTEAFF

d_gene: .
abundance: .
j_gene: TRBJ2-5
v_gene: TRBV11-1
CDR3nt: TGTGCCAGCAGCTTAGGTTCTGACAAAGAGACCCAGTACTTC
CDR3aa: CASSLGSDKETQYF

d_gene: TRBD1
abundance: .
j_gene: TRBJ1-6
v_gene: TRBV28
CDR3nt: TGTGCCAGCAGTTCCCTGGGACAGGGAGGTTCACCCCTCCACTTT
CDR3aa: CASSSLGQGGSPLHF

d_gene: .
abundance: once
j_gene: TRBJ1-2
v_gene: TRBV29-1
CDR3nt: TGCAGCGTTGAAGATGGTGCAGGGATCCATAGCTACACCTTC
CDR3aa: CSVEDGAGIHSYTF

d_gene: TRBD1
abundance: .
j_gene: TRBJ2-5
v_gene: TRBV9
CDR3nt: TGTGCCAGCAGCGTAGCGACAGGGGAGACCCAGTACTTC
CDR3aa: CASSVATGETQYF

d_gene: .
abundance: .
j_gene: TRBJ2-5
v_gene: TRBV5-1
CDR3nt: TGCGCCAGCAGCTTGGTAGGAGCGGAGGAGACCCAGTACTTC
CDR3aa: CASSLVGAEETQYF

d_gene: .
abundance: .
j_gene: TRBJ1-2
v_gene: TRBV28
CDR3nt: TGTGCCAGCAGACGCGCCGCGGGTGGTAGCTATGGCTACACCTTC
CDR3aa: CASRRAAGGSYGYTF

d_gene: .
abundance: .
j_gene: TRBJ2-7
v_gene: TRBV7-8
CDR3nt: TGTGCCAGCAGCCCATCGGGATACGAGCAGTACTTC
CDR3aa: CASSPSGYEQYF

d_gene: TRBD2
abundance: once
j_gene: TRBJ2-5
v_gene: TRBV2
CDR3nt: TGTGCCAGCAGTGACCTAGCGGGGGGCCGGGAGACCCAGTACTTC
CDR3aa: CASSDLAGGRETQYF

d_gene: .
abundance: once
j_gene: TRBJ1-6
v_gene: TRBV6-1
CDR3nt: TGTGCCAGCAGAACGGACACTAATTCCCCCCTCCACTTT
CDR3aa: CASRTDTNSPLHF

d_gene: .
abundance: .
j_gene: TRBJ2-7
v_gene: TRBV7-9
CDR3nt: TGTGCCAGCAGCTTCGGACACCTATACGAGCAGTACTTC
CDR3aa: CASSFGHLYEQYF

d_gene: .
abundance: .
j_gene: TRBJ1-2
v_gene: TRBV4-3
CDR3nt: TGCGCCAGCAGCCAAGATCTCTGGGGGGGAAGAAACTATGGCTACACCTTC
CDR3aa: CASSQDLWGGRNYGYTF

d_gene: .
abundance: .
j_gene: TRBJ1-5
v_gene: TRBV2
CDR3nt: TGTGCTAGCAACGCCGTCGTGGCCGTCCGTAATCAGCCCCAGCATTTT
CDR3aa: CASNAVVAVRNQPQHF

d_gene: .
abundance: .
j_gene: TRBJ1-3
v_gene: TRBV5-8
CDR3nt: TGTGCCAGCAGCTTGTTGGGGACAAACTCTGGAAACACCATATATTTT
CDR3aa: CASSLLGTNSGNTIYF

d_gene: .
abundance: .
j_gene: TRBJ2-2
v_gene: TRBV7-2
CDR3nt: TGTGCCAGCAGCTTTATAAGTACGGGGGTTACCGGGGAGCTGTTTTTT
CDR3aa: CASSFISTGVTGELFF

d_gene: .
abundance: .
j_gene: TRBJ2-7
v_gene: TRBV19
CDR3nt: TGTGCCAGTAGTATAGGAAGGGGCAGAAACTACGAGCAGTACTTC
CDR3aa: CASSIGRGRNYEQYF

d_gene: .
abundance: .
j_gene: TRBJ1-1
v_gene: TRBV7-9
CDR3nt: TGTGCCAGCAGCTTAACTCTAACCCAGGGTTCTGAAGCTTTCTTT
CDR3aa: CASSLTLTQGSEAFF

d_gene: TRBD1
abundance: .
j_gene: TRBJ1-5
v_gene: TRBV11-2
CDR3nt: TGTGCCAGCAGCTTGGGGACAGGGGGCGGCAAGCCCCAGCATTTT
CDR3aa: CASSLGTGGGKPQHF

d_gene: TRBD2
abundance: once
j_gene: TRBJ2-7
v_gene: TRBV5-4
CDR3nt: TGTGCCAGCAGCTTGCCGGGACTAGATACCTACGAGCAGTACTTC
CDR3aa: CASSLPGLDTYEQYF

d_gene: TRBD2
abundance: .
j_gene: TRBJ2-7
v_gene: TRBV4-2
CDR3nt: TGTGCCAGCAGCCCGGGACTAGCGGGGGGCTACGAGCAGTACTTC
CDR3aa: CASSPGLAGGYEQYF